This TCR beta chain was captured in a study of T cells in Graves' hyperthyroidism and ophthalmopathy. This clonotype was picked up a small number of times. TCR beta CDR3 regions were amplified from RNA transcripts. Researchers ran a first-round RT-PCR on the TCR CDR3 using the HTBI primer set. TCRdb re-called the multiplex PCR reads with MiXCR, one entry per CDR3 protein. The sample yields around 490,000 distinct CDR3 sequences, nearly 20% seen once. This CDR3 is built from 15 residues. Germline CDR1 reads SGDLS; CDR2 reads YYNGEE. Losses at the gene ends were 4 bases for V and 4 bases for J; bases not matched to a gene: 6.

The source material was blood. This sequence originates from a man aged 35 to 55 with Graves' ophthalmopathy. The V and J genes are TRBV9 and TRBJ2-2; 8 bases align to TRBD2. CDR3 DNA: TGTGCCAGCAGCCCCGTCGGGACTAGCACCGGGGAGCTGTTTTTT. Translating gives CASSPVGTSTGELFF. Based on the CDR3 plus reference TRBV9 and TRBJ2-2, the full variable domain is DSGVTQTPKHLITATGQRVTLRCSPRSGDLSVYWYQQSLDQGLQFLIQYYNGEERAKGNILERFSAQQFPDLHSELNLSSLELGDSALYFCASSPVGTSTGELFFGEGSRLTVL.